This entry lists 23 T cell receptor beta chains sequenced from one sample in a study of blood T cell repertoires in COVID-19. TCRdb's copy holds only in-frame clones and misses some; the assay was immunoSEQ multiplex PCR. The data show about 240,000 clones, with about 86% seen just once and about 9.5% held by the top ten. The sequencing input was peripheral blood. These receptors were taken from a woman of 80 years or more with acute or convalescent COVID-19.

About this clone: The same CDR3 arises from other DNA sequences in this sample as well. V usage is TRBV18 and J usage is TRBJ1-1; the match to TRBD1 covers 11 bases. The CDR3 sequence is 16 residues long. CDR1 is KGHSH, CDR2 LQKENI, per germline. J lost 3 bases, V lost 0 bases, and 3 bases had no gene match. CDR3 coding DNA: TGTGCCAGCTCACCACCGAGGGGACAGGGGGACACTGAAGCTTTCTTT. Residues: CASSPPRGQGDTEAFF.

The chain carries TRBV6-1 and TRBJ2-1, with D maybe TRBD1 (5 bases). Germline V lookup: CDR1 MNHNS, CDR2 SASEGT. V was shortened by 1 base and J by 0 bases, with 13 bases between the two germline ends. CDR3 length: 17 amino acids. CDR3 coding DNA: TGTGCCAGCAGTGAAGGTCTCAGGGCTAGCTCCTACAATGAGCAGTTCTTC. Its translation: CASSEGLRASSYNEQFF.

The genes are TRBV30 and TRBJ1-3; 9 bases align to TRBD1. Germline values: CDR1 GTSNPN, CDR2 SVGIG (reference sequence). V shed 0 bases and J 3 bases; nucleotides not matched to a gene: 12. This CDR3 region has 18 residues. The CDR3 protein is CAWSVPGQGFRGGNTIYF. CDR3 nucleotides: TGTGCCTGGAGTGTCCCGGGACAGGGATTCCGAGGTGGAAACACCATATATTTT. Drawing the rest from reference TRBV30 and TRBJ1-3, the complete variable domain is SQTIHQWPATLVQPVGSPLSLECTVEGTSNPNLYWYRQAAGRGLQLLFYSVGIGQISSEVPQNLSASRPQDRQFILSSKKLLLSDSGFYLCAWSVPGQGFRGGNTIYFGEGSWLTVV.

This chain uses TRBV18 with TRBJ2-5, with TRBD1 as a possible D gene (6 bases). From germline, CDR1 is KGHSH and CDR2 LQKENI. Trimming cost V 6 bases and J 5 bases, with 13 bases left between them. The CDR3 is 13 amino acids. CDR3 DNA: TGTGCCAGCTCCCCAGGACAGAAGGAGACCCAGTACTTC. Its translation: CASSPGQKETQYF.

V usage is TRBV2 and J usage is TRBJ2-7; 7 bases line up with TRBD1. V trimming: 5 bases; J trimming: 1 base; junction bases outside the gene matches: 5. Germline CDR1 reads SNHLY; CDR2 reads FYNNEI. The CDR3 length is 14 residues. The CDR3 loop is CASSRGQASYEQYF. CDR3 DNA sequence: TGTGCCAGCAGTAGAGGACAGGCTTCCTACGAGCAGTACTTC.

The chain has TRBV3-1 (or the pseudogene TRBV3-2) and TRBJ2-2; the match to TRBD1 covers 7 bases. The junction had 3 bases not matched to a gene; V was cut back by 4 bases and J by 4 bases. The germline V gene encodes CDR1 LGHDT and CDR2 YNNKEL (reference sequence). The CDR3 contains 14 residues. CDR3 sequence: CASSLTGSTGELFF. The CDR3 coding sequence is TGTGCCAGCAGCCTGACAGGGAGCACCGGGGAGCTGTTTTTT.

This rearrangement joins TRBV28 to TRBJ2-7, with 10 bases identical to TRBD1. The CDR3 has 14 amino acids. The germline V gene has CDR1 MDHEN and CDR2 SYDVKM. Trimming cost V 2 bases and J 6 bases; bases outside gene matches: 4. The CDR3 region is CASSLRQGASEQYF. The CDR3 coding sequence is TGTGCCAGCAGTTTACGACAGGGGGCATCCGAGCAGTACTTC.

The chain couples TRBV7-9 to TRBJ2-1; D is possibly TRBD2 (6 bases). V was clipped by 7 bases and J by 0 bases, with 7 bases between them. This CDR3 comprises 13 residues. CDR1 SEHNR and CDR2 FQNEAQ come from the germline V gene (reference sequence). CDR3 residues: CASMGGSYNEQFF. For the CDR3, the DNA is TGTGCCAGCATGGGGGGCTCCTACAATGAGCAGTTCTTC. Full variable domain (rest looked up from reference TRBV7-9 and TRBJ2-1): DTGVSQNPRHKITKRGQNVTFRCDPISEHNRLYWYRQTLGQGPEFLTYFQNEAQLEKSRLLSDRFSAERPKGSFSTLEIQRTEQGDSAMYLCASMGGSYNEQFFGPGTRLTVL.

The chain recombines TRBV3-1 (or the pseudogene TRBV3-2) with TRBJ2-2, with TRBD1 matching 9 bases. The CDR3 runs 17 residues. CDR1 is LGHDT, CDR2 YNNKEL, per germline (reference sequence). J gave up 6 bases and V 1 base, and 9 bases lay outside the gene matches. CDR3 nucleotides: TGTGCCAGCAGCCAAGTTGCGGGACAGGGTTCATCCGGGGAGCTGTTTTTT. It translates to CASSQVAGQGSSGELFF.

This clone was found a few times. Here the CDR3 DNA reads TGTGCCAGCAGGCCCTCGAGGCGGGACAGGGGCTCCTACGATCCCGAGCAGTACTTC. Protein sequence: CASRPSRRDRGSYDPEQYF. The chain couples TRBV6-4 to TRBJ2-7, with 10 bases aligning to TRBD1. The V and J ends lost 6 bases and 6 bases, in that order; junction bases with no gene match: 23. CDR3 length: 19 residues. Germline assignment: CDR1 MRHNA and CDR2 SNTAGT.

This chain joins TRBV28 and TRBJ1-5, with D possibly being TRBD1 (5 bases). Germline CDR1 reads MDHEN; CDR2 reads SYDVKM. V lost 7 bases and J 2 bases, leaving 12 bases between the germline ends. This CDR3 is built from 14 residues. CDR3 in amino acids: CASTGGGGNQPQHF. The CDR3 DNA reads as TGTGCCAGCACAGGCGGGGGTGGCAATCAGCCCCAGCATTTT. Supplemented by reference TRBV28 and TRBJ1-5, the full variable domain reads DVKVTQSSRYLVKRTGEKVFLECVQDMDHENMFWYRQDPGLGLRLIYFSYDVKMKEKGDIPEGYSVSREKKERFSLILESASTNQTSMYLCASTGGGGNQPQHFGDGTRLSIL.

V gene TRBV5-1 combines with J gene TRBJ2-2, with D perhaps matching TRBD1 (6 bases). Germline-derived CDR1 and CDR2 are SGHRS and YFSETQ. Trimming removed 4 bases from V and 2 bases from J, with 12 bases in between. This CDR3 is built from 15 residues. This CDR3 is CASSIQGPNTGELFF. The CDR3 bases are TGCGCCAGCAGCATCCAGGGGCCCAACACCGGGGAGCTGTTTTTT.

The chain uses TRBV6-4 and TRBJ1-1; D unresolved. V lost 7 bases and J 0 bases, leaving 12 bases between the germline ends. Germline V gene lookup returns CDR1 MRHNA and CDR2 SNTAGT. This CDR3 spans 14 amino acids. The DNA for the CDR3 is TGTGCCAGCACCGATGGCGGGATGAACACTGAAGCTTTCTTT. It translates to CASTDGGMNTEAFF.

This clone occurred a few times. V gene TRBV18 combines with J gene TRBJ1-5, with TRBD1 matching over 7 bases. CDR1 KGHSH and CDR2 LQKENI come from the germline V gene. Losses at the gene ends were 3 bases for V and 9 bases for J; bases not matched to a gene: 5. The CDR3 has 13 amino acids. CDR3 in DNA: TGTGCCAGCTCACCGGACAGGACATGGCCCCAGCATTTT. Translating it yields CASSPDRTWPQHF.

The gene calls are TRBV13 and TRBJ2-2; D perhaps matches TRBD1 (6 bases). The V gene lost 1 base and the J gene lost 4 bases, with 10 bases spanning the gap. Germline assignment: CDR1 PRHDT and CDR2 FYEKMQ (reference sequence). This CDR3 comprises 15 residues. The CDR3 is CASSLEGRGTGELFF. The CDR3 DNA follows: TGTGCCAGCAGCTTAGAGGGCAGGGGCACCGGGGAGCTGTTTTTT.

For the CDR3, the DNA is TGTGCCAGCAGCCAAGTACAGGGGAGCTCCTACGAGCAGTACTTC. Translated: CASSQVQGSSYEQYF. The V gene is TRBV3-1 (or the pseudogene TRBV3-2), the J gene TRBJ2-7, with 7 nucleotides matching TRBD1. The CDR3 has 15 residues. Germline V gene sequence: CDR1 LGHDT, CDR2 YNNKEL (reference sequence). Losses at the gene ends were 1 base for V and 0 bases for J; bases not matched to a gene: 3.

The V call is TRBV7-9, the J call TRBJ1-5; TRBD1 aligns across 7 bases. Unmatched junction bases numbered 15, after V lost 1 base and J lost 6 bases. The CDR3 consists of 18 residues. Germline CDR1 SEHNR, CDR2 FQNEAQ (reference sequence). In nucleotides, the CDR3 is TGTGCCAGCAGCTTAGAGGGAAGAGGGGGCGTCGGCGGTCAGCCCCAGCATTTT. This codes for CASSLEGRGGVGGQPQHF.

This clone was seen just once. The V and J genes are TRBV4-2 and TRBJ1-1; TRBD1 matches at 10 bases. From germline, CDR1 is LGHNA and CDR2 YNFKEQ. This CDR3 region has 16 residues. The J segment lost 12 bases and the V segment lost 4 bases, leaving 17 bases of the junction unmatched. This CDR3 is CASSRESRTGGFGSFF. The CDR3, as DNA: TGTGCCAGCAGCCGCGAATCGAGGACAGGGGGTTTTGGGTCTTTCTTT.

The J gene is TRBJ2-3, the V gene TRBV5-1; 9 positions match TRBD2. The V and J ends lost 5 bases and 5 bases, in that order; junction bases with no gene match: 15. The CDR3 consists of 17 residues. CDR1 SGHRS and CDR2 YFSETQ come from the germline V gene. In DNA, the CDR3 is TGCGCCAGCAGTCTGAGAGCCGGAGGCGGGGGGGGAGATACGCAGTATTTT. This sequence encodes CASSLRAGGGGGDTQYF.

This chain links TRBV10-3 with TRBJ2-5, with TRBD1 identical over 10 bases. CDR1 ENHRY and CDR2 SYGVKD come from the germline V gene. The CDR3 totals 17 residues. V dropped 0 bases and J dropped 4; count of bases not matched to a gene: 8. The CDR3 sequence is CAISESPRTGGGETQYF. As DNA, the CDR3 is TGTGCCATCAGTGAGTCTCCCCGGACAGGGGGAGGAGAGACCCAGTACTTC.

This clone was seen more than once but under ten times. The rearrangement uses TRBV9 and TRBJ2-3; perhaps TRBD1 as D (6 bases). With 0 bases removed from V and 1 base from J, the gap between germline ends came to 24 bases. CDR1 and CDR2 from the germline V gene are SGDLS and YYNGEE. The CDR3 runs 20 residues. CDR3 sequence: CASSVGPGPEHPGGTDTQYF. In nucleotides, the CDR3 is TGTGCCAGCAGCGTAGGCCCGGGACCTGAACACCCAGGGGGCACAGATACGCAGTATTTT.

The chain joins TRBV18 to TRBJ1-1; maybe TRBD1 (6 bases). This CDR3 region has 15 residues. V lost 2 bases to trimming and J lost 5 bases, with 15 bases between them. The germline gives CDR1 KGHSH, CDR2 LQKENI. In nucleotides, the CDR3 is TGTGCCAGCTCACCATCGGATAGGGGGACAACTGAAGCTTTCTTT. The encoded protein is CASSPSDRGTTEAFF.

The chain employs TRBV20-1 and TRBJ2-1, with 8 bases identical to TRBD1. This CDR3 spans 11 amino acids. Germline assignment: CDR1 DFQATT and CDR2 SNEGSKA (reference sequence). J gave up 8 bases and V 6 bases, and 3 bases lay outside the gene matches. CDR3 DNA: TGCAGTGCCAGGGGACAGGATGAGCAGTTCTTC. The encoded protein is CSARGQDEQFF.